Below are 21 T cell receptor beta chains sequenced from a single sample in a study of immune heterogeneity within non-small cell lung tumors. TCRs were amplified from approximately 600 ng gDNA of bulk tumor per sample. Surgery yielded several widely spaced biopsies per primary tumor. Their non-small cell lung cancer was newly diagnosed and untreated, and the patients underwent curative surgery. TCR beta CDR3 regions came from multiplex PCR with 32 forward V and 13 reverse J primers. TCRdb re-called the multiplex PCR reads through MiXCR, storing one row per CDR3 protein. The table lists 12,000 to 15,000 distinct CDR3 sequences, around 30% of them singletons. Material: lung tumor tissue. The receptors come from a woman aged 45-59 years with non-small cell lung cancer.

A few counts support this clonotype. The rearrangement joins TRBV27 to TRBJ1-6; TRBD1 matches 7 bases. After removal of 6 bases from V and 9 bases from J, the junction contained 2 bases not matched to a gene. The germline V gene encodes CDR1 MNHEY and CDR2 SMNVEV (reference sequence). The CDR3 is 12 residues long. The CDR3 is CASRDRSSPLHF. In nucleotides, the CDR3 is TGTGCCAGCAGGGACAGGAGTTCACCCCTCCACTTT.

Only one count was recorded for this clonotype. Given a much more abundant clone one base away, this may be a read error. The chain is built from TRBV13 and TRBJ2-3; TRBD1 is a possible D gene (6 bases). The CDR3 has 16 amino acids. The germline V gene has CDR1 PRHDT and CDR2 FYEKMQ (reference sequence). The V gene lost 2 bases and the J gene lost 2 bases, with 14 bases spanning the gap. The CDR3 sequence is CASSLPAGATTDTQYF. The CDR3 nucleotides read TGTGCCAGCAGCTTACCTGCAGGGGCGACCACAGATACGCAGTATTTT.

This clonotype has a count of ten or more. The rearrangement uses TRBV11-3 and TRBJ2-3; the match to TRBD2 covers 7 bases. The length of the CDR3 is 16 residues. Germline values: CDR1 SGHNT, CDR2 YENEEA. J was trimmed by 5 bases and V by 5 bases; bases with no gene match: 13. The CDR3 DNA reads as TGTGCCAGCAGCCTCAGTCCGGGGGGATTGGAAGATACGCAGTATTTT. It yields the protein CASSLSPGGLEDTQYF.

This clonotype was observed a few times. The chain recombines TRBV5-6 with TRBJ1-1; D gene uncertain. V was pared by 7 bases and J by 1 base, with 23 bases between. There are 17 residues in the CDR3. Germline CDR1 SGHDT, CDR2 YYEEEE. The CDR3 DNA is TGTGCCAGCGAACTATTCGCCGATGGGGAACGGAACACTGAAGCTTTCTTT. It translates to CASELFADGERNTEAFF.

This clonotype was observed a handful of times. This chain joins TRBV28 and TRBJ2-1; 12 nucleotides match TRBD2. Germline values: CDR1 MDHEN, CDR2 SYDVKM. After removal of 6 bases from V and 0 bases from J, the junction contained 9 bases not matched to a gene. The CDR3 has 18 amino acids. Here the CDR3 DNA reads TGTGCCAGCAGCTCCCCTCTAGCGGGAGGGAGCTCCTACAATGAGCAGTTCTTC. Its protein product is CASSSPLAGGSSYNEQFF.

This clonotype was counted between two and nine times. The CDR3 reads CSARLRDRESYTF. The CDR3 DNA follows: TGCAGTGCTAGACTCCGGGACAGGGAGAGCTACACCTTC. J is TRBJ1-2 and V is TRBV20-1; 9 bases agree with TRBD1. Trimming took 2 bases from V and 9 from J; bases not matched to a gene: 7. Germline CDR1 is DFQATT and CDR2 is SNEGSKA (reference sequence). The CDR3 has 13 amino acids.

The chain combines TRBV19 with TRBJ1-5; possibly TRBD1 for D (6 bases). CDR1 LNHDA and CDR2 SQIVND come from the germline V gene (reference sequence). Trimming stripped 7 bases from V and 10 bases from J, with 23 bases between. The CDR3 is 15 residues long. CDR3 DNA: TGTGCCAGTATGAATGCGGTGGGGGCCCGGGAACCCCAGCATTTT. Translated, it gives CASMNAVGAREPQHF.

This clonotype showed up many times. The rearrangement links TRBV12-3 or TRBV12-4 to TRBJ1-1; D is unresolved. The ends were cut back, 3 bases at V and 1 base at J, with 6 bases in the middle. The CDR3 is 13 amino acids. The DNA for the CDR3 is TGTGCCAGCAGTTTCGTTCCGAACACTGAAGCTTTCTTT. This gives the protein CASSFVPNTEAFF.

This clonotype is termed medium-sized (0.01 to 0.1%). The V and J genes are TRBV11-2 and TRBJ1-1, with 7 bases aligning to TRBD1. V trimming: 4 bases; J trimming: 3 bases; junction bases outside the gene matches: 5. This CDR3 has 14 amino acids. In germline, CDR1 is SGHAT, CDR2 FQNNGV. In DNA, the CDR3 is TGTGCCAGCAGCTCAACCAGGGGGTACACTGAAGCTTTCTTT. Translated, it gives CASSSTRGYTEAFF. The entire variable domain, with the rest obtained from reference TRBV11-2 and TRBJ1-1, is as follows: EAGVAQSPRYKIIEKRQSVAFWCNPISGHATLYWYQQILGQGPKLLIQFQNNGVVDDSQLPKDRFSAERLKGVDSTLKIQPAKLEDSAVYLCASSSTRGYTEAFFGQGTRLTVV.

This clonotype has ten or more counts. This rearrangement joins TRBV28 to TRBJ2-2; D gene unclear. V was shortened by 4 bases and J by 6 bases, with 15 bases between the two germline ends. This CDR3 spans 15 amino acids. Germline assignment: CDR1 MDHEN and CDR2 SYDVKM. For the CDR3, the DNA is TGTGCCAGCAGTTCATCAGGTTATATCGCCGGGGAGCTGTTTTTT. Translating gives CASSSSGYIAGELFF. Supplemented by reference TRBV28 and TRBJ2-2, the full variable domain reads DVKVTQSSRYLVKRTGEKVFLECVQDMDHENMFWYRQDPGLGLRLIYFSYDVKMKEKGDIPEGYSVSREKKERFSLILESASTNQTSMYLCASSSSGYIAGELFFGEGSRLTVL.

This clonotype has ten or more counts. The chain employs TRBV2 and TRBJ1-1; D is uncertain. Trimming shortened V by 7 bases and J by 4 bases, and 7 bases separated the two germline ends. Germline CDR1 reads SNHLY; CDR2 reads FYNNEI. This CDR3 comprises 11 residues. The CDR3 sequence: CASKVGTEAFF. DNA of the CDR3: TGTGCCAGCAAGGTTGGCACTGAAGCTTTCTTT. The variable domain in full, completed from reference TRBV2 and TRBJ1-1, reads EPEVTQTPSHQVTQMGQEVILRCVPISNHLYFYWYRQILGQKVEFLVSFYNNEISEKSEIFDDQFSVERPDGSNFTLKIRSTKLEDSAMYFCASKVGTEAFFGQGTRLTVV.

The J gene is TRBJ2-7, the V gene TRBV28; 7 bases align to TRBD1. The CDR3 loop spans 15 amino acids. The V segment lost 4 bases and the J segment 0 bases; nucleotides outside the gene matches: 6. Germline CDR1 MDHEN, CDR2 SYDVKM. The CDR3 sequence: CASSYPWDSSYEQYF. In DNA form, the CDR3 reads TGTGCCAGCAGTTACCCCTGGGACAGCTCCTACGAGCAGTACTTC.

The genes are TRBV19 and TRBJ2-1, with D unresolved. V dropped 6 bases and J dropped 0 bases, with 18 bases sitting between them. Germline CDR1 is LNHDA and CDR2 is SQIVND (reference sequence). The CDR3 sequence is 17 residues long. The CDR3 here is CASSPRAGQSSYNEQFF. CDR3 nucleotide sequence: TGTGCCAGTAGCCCCCGGGCCGGCCAGAGCTCCTACAATGAGCAGTTCTTC.

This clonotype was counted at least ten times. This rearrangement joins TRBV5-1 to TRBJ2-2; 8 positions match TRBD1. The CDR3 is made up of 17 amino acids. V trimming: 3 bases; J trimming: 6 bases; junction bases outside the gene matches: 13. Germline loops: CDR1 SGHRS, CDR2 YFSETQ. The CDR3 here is CASSSPTGGDLPGELFF. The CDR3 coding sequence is TGCGCCAGCAGCTCCCCCACAGGGGGTGATTTGCCCGGGGAGCTGTTTTTT.

CDR3 sequence reads: CASGQGVVITEAFF. The CDR3 DNA is TGTGCCAGCGGGCAGGGGGTTGTAATCACTGAAGCTTTCTTT. The V gene is TRBV12-3 or TRBV12-4, the J gene TRBJ1-1, with 7 bases matching TRBD1. With 8 bases clipped from V and 4 bases from J, the junction kept 10 bases outside the gene matches. The CDR3 loop spans 14 amino acids.

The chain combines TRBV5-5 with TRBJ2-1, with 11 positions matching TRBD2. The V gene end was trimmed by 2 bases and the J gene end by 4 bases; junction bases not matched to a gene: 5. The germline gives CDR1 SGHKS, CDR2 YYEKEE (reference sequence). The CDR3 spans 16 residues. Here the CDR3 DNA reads TGTGCCAGCAGCTTAACCGGGACTAGCGGATACAATGAGCAGTTCTTC. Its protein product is CASSLTGTSGYNEQFF.

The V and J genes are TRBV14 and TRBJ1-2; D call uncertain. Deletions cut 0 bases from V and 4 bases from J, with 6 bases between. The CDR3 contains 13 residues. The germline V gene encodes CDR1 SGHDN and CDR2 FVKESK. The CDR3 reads CASSQEEGYGYTF. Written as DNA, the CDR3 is TGTGCCAGCAGCCAAGAAGAGGGCTATGGCTACACCTTC. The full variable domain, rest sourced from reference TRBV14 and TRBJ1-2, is EAGVTQFPSHSVIEKGQTVTLRCDPISGHDNLYWYRRVMGKEIKFLLHFVKESKQDESGMPNNRFLAERTGGTYSTLKVQPAELEDSGVYFCASSQEEGYGYTFGSGTRLTVV.

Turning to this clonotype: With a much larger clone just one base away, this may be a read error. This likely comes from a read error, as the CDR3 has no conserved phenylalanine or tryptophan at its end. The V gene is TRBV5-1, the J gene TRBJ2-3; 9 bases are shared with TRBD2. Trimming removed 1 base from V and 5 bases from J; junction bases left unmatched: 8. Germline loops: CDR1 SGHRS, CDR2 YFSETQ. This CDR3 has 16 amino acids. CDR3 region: CASSLNAGGREDTQYL. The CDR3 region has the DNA TGCGCCAGCAGCTTGAATGCGGGGGGGCGGGAAGATACGCAGTATCTT.

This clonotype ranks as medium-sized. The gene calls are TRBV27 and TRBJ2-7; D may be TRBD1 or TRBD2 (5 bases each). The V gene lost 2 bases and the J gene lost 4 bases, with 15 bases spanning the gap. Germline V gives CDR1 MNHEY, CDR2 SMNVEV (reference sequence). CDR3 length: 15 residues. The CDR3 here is CASSLMFWGKYEQYF. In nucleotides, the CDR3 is TGTGCCAGCAGTTTAATGTTCTGGGGGAAGTACGAGCAGTACTTC.

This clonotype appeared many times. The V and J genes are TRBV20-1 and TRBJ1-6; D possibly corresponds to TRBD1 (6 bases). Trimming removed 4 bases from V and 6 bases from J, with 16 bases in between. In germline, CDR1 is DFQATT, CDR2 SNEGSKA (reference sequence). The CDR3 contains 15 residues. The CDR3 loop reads CSAKGGGRVNSPLHF. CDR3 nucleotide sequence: TGCAGTGCTAAGGGGGGTGGGAGGGTTAATTCACCCCTCCACTTT.

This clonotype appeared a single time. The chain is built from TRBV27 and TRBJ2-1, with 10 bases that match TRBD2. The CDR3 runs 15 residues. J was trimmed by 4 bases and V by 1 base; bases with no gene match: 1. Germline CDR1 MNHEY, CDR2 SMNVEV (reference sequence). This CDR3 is CASSLWTSGYNEQFF. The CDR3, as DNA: TGTGCCAGCAGTTTATGGACTAGCGGATACAATGAGCAGTTCTTC.